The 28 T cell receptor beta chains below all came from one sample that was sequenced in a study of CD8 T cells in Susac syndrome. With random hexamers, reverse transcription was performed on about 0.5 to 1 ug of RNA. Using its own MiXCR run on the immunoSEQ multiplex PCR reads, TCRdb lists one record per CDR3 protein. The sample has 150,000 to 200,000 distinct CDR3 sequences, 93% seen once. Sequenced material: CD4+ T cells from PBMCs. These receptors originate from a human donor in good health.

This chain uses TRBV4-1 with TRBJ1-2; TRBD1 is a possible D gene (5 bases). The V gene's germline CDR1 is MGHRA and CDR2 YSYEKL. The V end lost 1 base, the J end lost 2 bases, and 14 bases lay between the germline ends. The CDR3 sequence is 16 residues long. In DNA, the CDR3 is TGCGCCAGCAGCCAAGCGCAACGGACAACGAACTATGGCTACACCTTC. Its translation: CASSQAQRTTNYGYTF.

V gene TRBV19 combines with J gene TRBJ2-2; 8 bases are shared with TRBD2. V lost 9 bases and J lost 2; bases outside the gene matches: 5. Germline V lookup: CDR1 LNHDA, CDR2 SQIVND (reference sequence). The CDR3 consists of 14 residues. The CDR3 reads CASLRGGNTGELFF. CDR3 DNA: TGTGCCAGCTTACGGGGGGGAAACACCGGGGAGCTGTTTTTT.

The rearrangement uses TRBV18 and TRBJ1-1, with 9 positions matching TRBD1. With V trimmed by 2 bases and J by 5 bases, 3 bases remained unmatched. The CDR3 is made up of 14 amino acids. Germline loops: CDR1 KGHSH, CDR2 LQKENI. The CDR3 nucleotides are TGTGCCAGCTCACCAAGGACAGGGGTAACTGAAGCTTTCTTT. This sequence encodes CASSPRTGVTEAFF.

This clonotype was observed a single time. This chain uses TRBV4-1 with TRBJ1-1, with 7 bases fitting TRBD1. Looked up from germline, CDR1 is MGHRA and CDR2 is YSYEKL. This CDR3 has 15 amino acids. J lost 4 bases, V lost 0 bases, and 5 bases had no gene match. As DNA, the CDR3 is TGCGCCAGCAGCCAAGAGGCCAGACAGGGCACTGAAGCTTTCTTT. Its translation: CASSQEARQGTEAFF.

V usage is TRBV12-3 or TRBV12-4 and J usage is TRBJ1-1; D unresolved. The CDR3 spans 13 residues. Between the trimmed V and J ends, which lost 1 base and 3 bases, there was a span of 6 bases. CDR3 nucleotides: TGTGCCAGCAGTTTAGGGGTAGACACTGAAGCTTTCTTT. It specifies CASSLGVDTEAFF.

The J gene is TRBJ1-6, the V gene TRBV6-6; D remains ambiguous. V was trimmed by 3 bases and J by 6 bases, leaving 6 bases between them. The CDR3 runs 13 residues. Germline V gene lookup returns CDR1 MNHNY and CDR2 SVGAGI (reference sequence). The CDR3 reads CASSYGVNSPLHF. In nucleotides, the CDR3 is TGTGCCAGCAGTTATGGGGTTAATTCACCCCTCCACTTT.

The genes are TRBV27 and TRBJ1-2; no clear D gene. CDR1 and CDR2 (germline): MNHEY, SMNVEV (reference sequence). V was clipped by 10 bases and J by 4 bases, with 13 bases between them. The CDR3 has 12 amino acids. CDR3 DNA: TGTGCCACCGCCGGGAATGGCTATGGCTACACCTTC. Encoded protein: CATAGNGYGYTF.

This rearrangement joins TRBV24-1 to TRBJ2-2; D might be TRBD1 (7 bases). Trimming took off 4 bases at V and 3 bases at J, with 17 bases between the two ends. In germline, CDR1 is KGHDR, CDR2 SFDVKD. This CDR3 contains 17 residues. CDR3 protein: CATSEGRTGLDTGELFF. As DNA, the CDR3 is TGTGCCACCAGTGAGGGGAGGACAGGATTAGACACCGGGGAGCTGTTTTTT.

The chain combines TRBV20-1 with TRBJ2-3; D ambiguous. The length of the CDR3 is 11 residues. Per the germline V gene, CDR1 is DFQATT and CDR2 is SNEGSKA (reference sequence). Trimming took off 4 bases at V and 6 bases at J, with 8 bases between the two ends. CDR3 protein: CSANRRDTQYF. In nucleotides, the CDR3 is TGCAGTGCTAATCGTAGGGATACGCAGTATTTT.

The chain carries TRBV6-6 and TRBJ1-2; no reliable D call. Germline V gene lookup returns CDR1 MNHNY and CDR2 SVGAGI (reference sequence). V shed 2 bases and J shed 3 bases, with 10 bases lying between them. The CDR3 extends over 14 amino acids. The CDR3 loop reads CASSYRVEDYGYTF. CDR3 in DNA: TGTGCCAGCAGTTACAGGGTGGAAGACTATGGCTACACCTTC.

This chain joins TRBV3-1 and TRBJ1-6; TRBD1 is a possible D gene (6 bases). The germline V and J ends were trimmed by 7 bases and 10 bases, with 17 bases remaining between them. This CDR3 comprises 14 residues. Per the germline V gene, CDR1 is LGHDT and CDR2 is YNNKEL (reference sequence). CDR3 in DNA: TGTGCCAGCACCCCTTACAGGGATTTCTCACCCCTCCACTTT. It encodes CASTPYRDFSPLHF.

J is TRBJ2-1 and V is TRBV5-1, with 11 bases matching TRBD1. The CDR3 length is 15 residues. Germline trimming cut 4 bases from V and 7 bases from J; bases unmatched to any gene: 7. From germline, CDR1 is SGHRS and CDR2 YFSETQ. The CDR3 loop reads CASSRTGGDRNEQFF. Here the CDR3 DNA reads TGCGCCAGCAGCCGGACAGGGGGCGATAGGAATGAGCAGTTCTTC. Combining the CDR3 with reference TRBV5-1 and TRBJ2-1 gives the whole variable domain KAGVTQTPRYLIKTRGQQVTLSCSPISGHRSVSWYQQTPGQGLQFLFEYFSETQRNKGNFPGRFSGRQFSNSRSEMNVSTLELGDSALYLCASSRTGGDRNEQFFGPGTRLTVL.

The CDR3 DNA reads TGTGCCAGCAGGGACCCCGGGGCGTACAGCTCCTACGAGCAGTACTTC. It encodes CASRDPGAYSSYEQYF. The gene calls are TRBV6-2 or TRBV6-3 and TRBJ2-7; D is possibly TRBD1 or TRBD2 (5 bases each). V shed 6 bases and J shed 0 bases, with 18 bases lying between them. The germline gives CDR1 MNHEY, CDR2 SVGEGT. The CDR3 covers 16 residues.

CDR3 residues: CASSLAGGAETQYF. CDR3 in DNA: TGTGCCAGCAGCTTGGCCGGGGGGGCAGAGACCCAGTACTTC. The chain has TRBV5-6 and TRBJ2-5; 8 bases fit TRBD2. The germline gives CDR1 SGHDT, CDR2 YYEEEE. Trimming removed 0 bases from V and 4 bases from J; junction bases left unmatched: 2. The CDR3 loop spans 14 amino acids.

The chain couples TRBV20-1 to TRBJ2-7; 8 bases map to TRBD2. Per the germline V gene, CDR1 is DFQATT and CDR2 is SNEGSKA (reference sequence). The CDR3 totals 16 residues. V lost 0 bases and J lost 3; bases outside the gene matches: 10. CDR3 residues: CSARDSARGANYEQYF. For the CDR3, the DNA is TGCAGTGCTAGAGATTCTGCGCGGGGGGCCAACTACGAGCAGTACTTC.

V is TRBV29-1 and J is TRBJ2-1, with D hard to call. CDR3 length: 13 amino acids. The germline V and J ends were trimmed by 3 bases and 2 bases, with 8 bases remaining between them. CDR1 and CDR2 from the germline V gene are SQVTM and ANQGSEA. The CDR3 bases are TGCAGCGTTGACGGCGGCCCCTACAATGAGCAGTTCTTC. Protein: CSVDGGPYNEQFF.

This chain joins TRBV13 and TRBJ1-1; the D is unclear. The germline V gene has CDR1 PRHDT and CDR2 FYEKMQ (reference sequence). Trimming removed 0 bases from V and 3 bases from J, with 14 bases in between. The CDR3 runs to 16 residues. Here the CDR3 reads CASSLGSGRWDTEAFF. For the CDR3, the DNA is TGTGCCAGCAGCTTAGGATCTGGTCGGTGGGACACTGAAGCTTTCTTT.

The CDR3 spells CASSQDLRRWRVGYGYTF. As DNA, the CDR3 is TGTGCCAGCAGCCAAGATCTCAGGCGGTGGAGGGTAGGCTATGGCTACACCTTC. V is TRBV3-1 and J is TRBJ1-2; D is unresolved. V was shortened by 0 bases and J by 4 bases, with 21 bases between the two germline ends. This CDR3 comprises 18 residues. CDR1 is LGHDT, CDR2 YNNKEL, per germline (reference sequence).

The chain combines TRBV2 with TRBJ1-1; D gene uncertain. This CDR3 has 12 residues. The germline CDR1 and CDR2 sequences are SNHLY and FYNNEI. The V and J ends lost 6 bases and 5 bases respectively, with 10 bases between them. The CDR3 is CASSADATEAFF. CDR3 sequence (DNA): TGTGCCAGCAGCGCGGACGCTACTGAAGCTTTCTTT.

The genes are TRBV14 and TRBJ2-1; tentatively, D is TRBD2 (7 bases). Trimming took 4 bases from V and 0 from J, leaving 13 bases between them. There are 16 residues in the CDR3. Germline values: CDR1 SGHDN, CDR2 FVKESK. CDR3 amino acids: CASSPLGGASYNEQFF. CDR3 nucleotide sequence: TGTGCCAGCAGCCCCCTGGGGGGGGCCTCCTACAATGAGCAGTTCTTC. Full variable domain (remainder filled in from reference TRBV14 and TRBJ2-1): EAGVTQFPSHSVIEKGQTVTLRCDPISGHDNLYWYRRVMGKEIKFLLHFVKESKQDESGMPNNRFLAERTGGTYSTLKVQPAELEDSGVYFCASSPLGGASYNEQFFGPGTRLTVL.

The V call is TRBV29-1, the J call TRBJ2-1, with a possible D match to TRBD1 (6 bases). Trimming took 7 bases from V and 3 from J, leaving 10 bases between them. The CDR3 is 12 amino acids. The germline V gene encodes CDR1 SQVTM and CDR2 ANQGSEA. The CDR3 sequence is CSAGTYYNEQFF. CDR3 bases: TGCAGCGCCGGGACATACTACAATGAGCAGTTCTTC.

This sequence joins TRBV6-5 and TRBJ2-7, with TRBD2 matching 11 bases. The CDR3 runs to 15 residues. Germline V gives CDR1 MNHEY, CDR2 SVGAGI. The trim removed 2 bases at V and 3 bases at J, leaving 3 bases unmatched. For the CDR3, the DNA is TGTGCCAGCAGTTACGCCGGGACTAGCGGCTACGAGCAGTACTTC. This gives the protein CASSYAGTSGYEQYF.

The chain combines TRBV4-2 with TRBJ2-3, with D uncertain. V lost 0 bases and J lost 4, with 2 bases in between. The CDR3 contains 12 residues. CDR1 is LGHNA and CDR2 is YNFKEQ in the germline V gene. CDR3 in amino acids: CASSQEPDTQYF. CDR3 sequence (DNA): TGTGCCAGCAGCCAAGAGCCAGATACGCAGTATTTT.

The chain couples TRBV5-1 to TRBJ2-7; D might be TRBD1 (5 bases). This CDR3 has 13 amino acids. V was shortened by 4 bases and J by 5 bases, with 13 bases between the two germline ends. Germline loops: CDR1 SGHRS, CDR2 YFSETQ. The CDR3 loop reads CASSGQGLDEQYF. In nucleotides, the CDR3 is TGCGCCAGCAGCGGGCAGGGCCTGGACGAGCAGTACTTC.

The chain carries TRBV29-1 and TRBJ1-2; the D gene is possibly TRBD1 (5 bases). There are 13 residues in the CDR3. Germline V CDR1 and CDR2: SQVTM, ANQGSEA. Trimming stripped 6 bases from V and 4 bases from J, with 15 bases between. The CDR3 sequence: CSVLAGPTYGYTF. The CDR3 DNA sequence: TGCAGCGTGTTGGCGGGACCTACCTATGGCTACACCTTC. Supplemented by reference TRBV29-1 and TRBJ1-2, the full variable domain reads SAVISQKPSRDICQRGTSLTIQCQVDSQVTMMFWYRQQPGQSLTLIATANQGSEATYESGFVIDKFPISRPNLTFSTLTVSNMSPEDSSIYLCSVLAGPTYGYTFGSGTRLTVV.

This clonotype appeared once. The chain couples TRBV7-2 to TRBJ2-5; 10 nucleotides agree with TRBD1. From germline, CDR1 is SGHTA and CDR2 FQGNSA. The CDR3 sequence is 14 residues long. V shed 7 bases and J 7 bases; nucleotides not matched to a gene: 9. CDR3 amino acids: CASTRQGAGRTQYF. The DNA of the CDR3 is TGTGCCAGCACCCGACAGGGGGCGGGACGGACCCAGTACTTC.

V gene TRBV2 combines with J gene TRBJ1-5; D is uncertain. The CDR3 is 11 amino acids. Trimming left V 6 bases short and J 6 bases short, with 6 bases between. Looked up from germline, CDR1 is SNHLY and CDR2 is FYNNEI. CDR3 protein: CASSRGQPQHF. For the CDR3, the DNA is TGTGCCAGCAGCAGAGGTCAGCCCCAGCATTTT. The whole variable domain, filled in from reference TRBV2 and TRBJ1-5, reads EPEVTQTPSHQVTQMGQEVILRCVPISNHLYFYWYRQILGQKVEFLVSFYNNEISEKSEIFDDQFSVERPDGSNFTLKIRSTKLEDSAMYFCASSRGQPQHFGDGTRLSIL.

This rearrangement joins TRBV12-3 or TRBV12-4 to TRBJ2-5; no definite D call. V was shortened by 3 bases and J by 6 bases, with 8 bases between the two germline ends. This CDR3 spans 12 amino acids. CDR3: CASSLAEQTQYF. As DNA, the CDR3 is TGTGCCAGCAGTTTGGCGGAGCAGACCCAGTACTTC.